These 32 T cell receptor beta chains originate from one sample sequenced in a study of cytomegalovirus exposure and HLA in healthy donors. PCR was performed using 60 Vbeta and 13 Jbeta primers. The data were produced by immunoSEQ multiplex PCR, yet TCRdb's version contains in-frame clones alone and is incomplete. The top ten clones hold 1.3% of a sample with roughly 160,000 clones, more than 65% of them seen once. The material sequenced was PBMCs. These receptors all come from a woman between 45 and 65 years old in good health and CMV-seronegative.

The chain is built from TRBV7-2 and TRBJ1-6, with TRBD1 as a possible D gene (6 bases). Germline assignment: CDR1 SGHTA and CDR2 FQGNSA. There are 15 residues in the CDR3. V lost 5 bases, J lost 7 bases, and 15 bases lay in between. Here the CDR3 DNA reads TGTGCCAGCAGCATCAGGGGTATAGGGAATTCACCCCTCCACTTT. Translation gives CASSIRGIGNSPLHF.

The CDR3 nucleotides are TGTGCCAGCATCTGGACAGGGGGGTTGGAGGGAGACACTGAAGCTTTCTTT. Protein sequence: CASIWTGGLEGDTEAFF. The V and J genes are TRBV25-1 and TRBJ1-1; 10 bases match TRBD1. In germline, CDR1 is MGHDK, CDR2 SYGVNS. V lost 7 bases and J lost 3; bases outside the gene matches: 14. The CDR3 has 17 residues.

The J gene is TRBJ1-1, the V gene TRBV19, with 7 bases aligning to TRBD1. This CDR3 has 16 amino acids. The germline CDR1 and CDR2 sequences are LNHDA and SQIVND (reference sequence). The V segment lost 5 bases and the J segment 1 base; nucleotides outside the gene matches: 10. CDR3 region: CASSSPKTGRNTEAFF. Here the CDR3 DNA reads TGTGCCAGTAGTTCCCCCAAGACAGGGCGGAACACTGAAGCTTTCTTT.

The V call is TRBV5-1, the J call TRBJ2-1; 7 bases fit TRBD2. The ends lost 0 bases at V and 7 bases at J; junction bases unmatched: 7. Germline CDR1 and CDR2: SGHRS and YFSETQ. The CDR3 covers 15 residues. The CDR3 region is CASSLGARAGNEQFF. CDR3 bases: TGCGCCAGCAGCTTGGGGGCACGAGCGGGGAATGAGCAGTTCTTC.

V and J are TRBV28 and TRBJ1-2; no definite D call. V was shortened by 3 bases and J by 4 bases, with 9 bases between the two germline ends. The CDR3 length is 13 residues. Per the germline V gene, CDR1 is MDHEN and CDR2 is SYDVKM. The CDR3 here is CASSFGDRYGYTF. CDR3 coding DNA: TGTGCCAGCAGTTTCGGGGATCGCTATGGCTACACCTTC.

The V and J genes are TRBV5-4 and TRBJ2-3; D is unresolved. V lost 0 bases, J lost 2 bases, and 7 bases lay in between. The CDR3 spans 14 residues. The germline V gene has CDR1 SGHNT and CDR2 YYREEE (reference sequence). The CDR3 bases are TGTGCCAGCAGCTTGGACAGACACACAGATACGCAGTATTTT. Translation gives CASSLDRHTDTQYF.

This chain joins TRBV13 and TRBJ2-1; D may be TRBD2 (5 bases). The germline CDR1 and CDR2 sequences are PRHDT and FYEKMQ (reference sequence). V was pared by 5 bases and J by 5 bases, with 25 bases between. This CDR3 region has 18 residues. CDR3 DNA sequence: TGTGCCAGCAGCCTACGGTCTTTGAGCGGCCCTGAGAACAATGAGCAGTTCTTC. Translated: CASSLRSLSGPENNEQFF.

This chain links TRBV5-1 with TRBJ2-1, with TRBD2 identical over 8 bases. The CDR3 has 14 residues. V shed 4 bases and J 7 bases; nucleotides not matched to a gene: 7. Germline V gene lookup returns CDR1 SGHRS and CDR2 YFSETQ. CDR3 amino acids: CASSTTGTRNEQFF. The CDR3, as DNA: TGCGCCAGCAGCACCACCGGGACTAGGAATGAGCAGTTCTTC.

This clone has a handful of counts. The chain recombines TRBV6-5 with TRBJ2-1; D call uncertain. CDR1 is MNHEY, CDR2 SVGAGI, per germline. The CDR3 has 13 residues. V lost 6 bases to trimming and J lost 0 bases, with 6 bases between them. The DNA for the CDR3 is TGTGCCAGCAGGGCCATCTCCTACAATGAGCAGTTCTTC. This sequence encodes CASRAISYNEQFF.

The chain uses TRBV10-3 and TRBJ2-7; TRBD2 aligns across 15 bases. The CDR3 has 16 residues. V lost 5 bases to trimming and J lost 5 bases; unmatched junction nucleotides: 7. Germline loops: CDR1 ENHRY, CDR2 SYGVKD. The CDR3 spells CAISPGLAGGVDEQYF. In nucleotides, the CDR3 is TGTGCCATCAGTCCGGGACTAGCGGGAGGTGTCGACGAGCAGTACTTC.

This chain links TRBV12-5 with TRBJ2-1; 7 bases are a match to TRBD1. Germline CDR1 and CDR2: LGHNT and FRNRAP. The CDR3 covers 14 residues. V was clipped by 4 bases and J by 5 bases; unmatched bases: 5. The CDR3 spells CASGSGGFHNEQFF. CDR3 nucleotides: TGTGCTAGTGGTTCAGGGGGATTCCACAATGAGCAGTTCTTC.

This clone has more than one count but fewer than ten. This chain uses TRBV11-1 with TRBJ2-7; maybe TRBD2 (6 bases). V lost 5 bases and J lost 6, with 8 bases in between. Germline V CDR1 and CDR2: SGHAT, FQDESV (reference sequence). The CDR3 is 11 residues long. The CDR3 coding sequence is TGTGCCAGCAGCGAGACTAGCGAGCAGTACTTC. Protein: CASSETSEQYF.

This chain connects TRBV6-1 to TRBJ1-2, with D perhaps TRBD1 (6 bases). This CDR3 is 13 amino acids long. Germline CDR1 MNHNS, CDR2 SASEGT. V was trimmed by 7 bases and J by 2 bases, leaving 11 bases between them. CDR3 amino acids: CASTNRVNYGYTF. The CDR3 DNA follows: TGTGCCAGCACAAACAGGGTGAACTATGGCTACACCTTC.

This sequence joins TRBV25-1 and TRBJ2-7; D gene ambiguous. This CDR3 has 14 residues. The V gene's germline CDR1 is MGHDK and CDR2 SYGVNS. The V end lost 1 base, the J end lost 1 base, and 8 bases lay between the germline ends. The CDR3: CASSESGRSYEQYF. CDR3 bases: TGTGCCAGCAGTGAATCAGGCAGATCCTACGAGCAGTACTTC.

The chain carries TRBV4-1 and TRBJ1-4; no definite D call. The germline V and J ends were trimmed by 1 base and 0 bases, with 12 bases remaining between them. Germline-derived CDR1 and CDR2 are MGHRA and YSYEKL. There are 17 residues in the CDR3. The CDR3 DNA is TGCGCCAGCAGCCAAGCGAGGGTTAGGGCAACTAATGAAAAACTGTTTTTT. The encoded protein is CASSQARVRATNEKLFF.

The rearrangement uses TRBV2 and TRBJ2-3, with 7 bases fitting TRBD2. V dropped 5 bases and J dropped 2; count of bases not matched to a gene: 13. CDR1 SNHLY and CDR2 FYNNEI come from the germline V gene. This CDR3 has 17 residues. The CDR3 reads CASSLRVLAATTDTQYF. CDR3 DNA sequence: TGTGCCAGCAGTCTACGAGTCCTAGCGGCGACCACAGATACGCAGTATTTT.

This clone occurred once. The J gene is TRBJ1-5, the V gene TRBV7-2; TRBD1 is a possible D gene (5 bases). This CDR3 comprises 15 residues. The ends were cut back, 1 base at V and 3 bases at J, with 10 bases in the middle. Germline lookup yields CDR1 SGHTA and CDR2 FQGNSA. CDR3 sequence: CASSLDLGHNQPQHF. CDR3 DNA: TGTGCCAGCAGCTTAGATTTGGGGCACAATCAGCCCCAGCATTTT. The full variable domain, its missing parts supplied by reference TRBV7-2 and TRBJ1-5, is GAGVSQSPSNKVTEKGKDVELRCDPISGHTALYWYRQSLGQGLEFLIYFQGNSAPDKSGLPSDRFSAERTGGSVSTLTIQRTQQEDSAVYLCASSLDLGHNQPQHFGDGTRLSIL.

This sequence joins TRBV27 and TRBJ2-7; D might be TRBD1 (6 bases). From germline, CDR1 is MNHEY and CDR2 SMNVEV (reference sequence). The CDR3 spans 13 residues. The V end lost 8 bases, the J end lost 0 bases, and 11 bases lay between the germline ends. The CDR3 region is CASGQPNSYEQYF. CDR3 bases: TGTGCCAGCGGACAGCCTAACTCCTACGAGCAGTACTTC.

In DNA form, the CDR3 reads TGTGCCAGTATAAGGACAGCTACCTCTGGAAACACCATATATTTT. This gives the protein CASIRTATSGNTIYF. The gene calls are TRBV19 and TRBJ1-3, with D perhaps matching TRBD1 (6 bases). CDR1 LNHDA and CDR2 SQIVND come from the germline V gene (reference sequence). This CDR3 has 15 amino acids. V lost 7 bases to trimming and J lost 0 bases, with 13 bases between them.

The gene calls are TRBV11-2 and TRBJ1-2, with D perhaps matching TRBD1 (6 bases). Germline assignment: CDR1 SGHAT and CDR2 FQNNGV. The V and J ends lost 6 bases and 0 bases respectively, with 23 bases between them. The CDR3 covers 18 residues. The CDR3 reads CASSYRPVRGPSNYGYTF. DNA of the CDR3: TGTGCCAGCAGTTATCGCCCAGTCAGGGGACCCTCTAACTATGGCTACACCTTC.

The V call is TRBV7-8, the J call TRBJ2-7, with 10 bases matching TRBD2. The trim removed 3 bases at V and 5 bases at J, leaving 4 bases unmatched. The CDR3 consists of 14 residues. Germline CDR1 reads SGHVS; CDR2 reads FQNEAQ. In nucleotides, the CDR3 is TGTGCCAGCAGCTTTCTAGCGGGAGAAAACGAGCAGTACTTC. This sequence encodes CASSFLAGENEQYF.

A word on this clone: This specimen includes other DNA sequences encoding the same CDR3. The rearrangement joins TRBV28 to TRBJ1-2; the match to TRBD1 covers 7 bases. This CDR3 region has 14 residues. CDR1 MDHEN and CDR2 SYDVKM come from the germline V gene. Trimming took 8 bases from V and 7 from J; bases not matched to a gene: 13. Here the CDR3 reads CASRPREGAGGYTF. CDR3 DNA: TGTGCCAGCCGACCTCGGGAGGGGGCTGGTGGCTACACCTTC.

The V gene is TRBV7-2, the J gene TRBJ2-6; D is ambiguous. Germline CDR1 and CDR2: SGHTA and FQGNSA. Deletions cut 2 bases from V and 0 bases from J, with 11 bases between. The CDR3 is 17 residues long. In nucleotides, the CDR3 is TGTGCCAGCAGCTTATCGCGGTCCAGCTCTGGGGCCAACGTCCTGACTTTC. Translated, it gives CASSLSRSSSGANVLTF.

This chain joins TRBV4-1 and TRBJ1-2; D is perhaps TRBD1 (5 bases). V gave up 4 bases and J gave up 3 bases, with 12 bases separating them. CDR1 and CDR2 (germline): MGHRA, YSYEKL. The CDR3 runs to 14 residues. The chain's CDR3 is CASSPRGEDYGYTF. The CDR3 nucleotides read TGCGCCAGCAGCCCCCGGGGGGAGGACTATGGCTACACCTTC.

This chain joins TRBV6-5 and TRBJ2-1; 7 bases map to TRBD2. Germline V lookup: CDR1 MNHEY, CDR2 SVGAGI. The ends lost 7 bases at V and 7 bases at J; junction bases unmatched: 13. The CDR3 loop spans 15 amino acids. CDR3 region: CASTPGVAGPNEQFF. The CDR3 DNA reads as TGTGCCAGCACCCCGGGGGTAGCGGGCCCTAATGAGCAGTTCTTC.

This chain joins TRBV27 and TRBJ1-5; the match to TRBD1 covers 7 bases. The CDR3 totals 16 residues. V lost 6 bases, J lost 4 bases, and 12 bases stayed unmatched. Germline V gene sequence: CDR1 MNHEY, CDR2 SMNVEV (reference sequence). The CDR3 region is CASSSGQVLENQPQHF. The CDR3, as DNA: TGTGCCAGCAGCTCAGGACAGGTTCTAGAGAATCAGCCCCAGCATTTT.

This chain uses TRBV28 with TRBJ2-7, with 10 bases identical to TRBD2. With V trimmed by 9 bases and J by 3 bases, 14 bases remained unmatched. This CDR3 has 16 residues. Germline-derived CDR1 and CDR2 are MDHEN and SYDVKM. CDR3 residues: CASSGLAILFHYEQYF. The CDR3, as DNA: TGTGCCAGTTCGGGACTAGCGATCCTTTTCCACTACGAGCAGTACTTC.

V and J are TRBV5-4 and TRBJ1-2, with 7 bases lining up with TRBD1. The germline CDR1 and CDR2 sequences are SGHNT and YYREEE (reference sequence). The V gene end was trimmed by 4 bases and the J gene end by 3 bases; junction bases not matched to a gene: 3. The CDR3 is made up of 13 amino acids. The CDR3 here is CASSVGTDYGYTF. The CDR3 nucleotides are TGTGCCAGCAGCGTCGGGACAGACTATGGCTACACCTTC.

The chain employs TRBV10-3 and TRBJ2-7; D gene unclear. Trimming took 5 bases from V and 6 from J, leaving 8 bases between them. Germline V lookup: CDR1 ENHRY, CDR2 SYGVKD. This CDR3 is built from 11 residues. CDR3 DNA: TGTGCCATCAGTCGAGAGTCCGAGCAGTACTTC. This gives the protein CAISRESEQYF.

The chain links TRBV7-2 to TRBJ2-1; 10 bases agree with TRBD2. Germline CDR1 reads SGHTA; CDR2 reads FQGNSA. This CDR3 is built from 15 residues. V shed 3 bases and J 6 bases; nucleotides not matched to a gene: 5. CDR3 sequence: CASSFLAGVPNEQFF. The CDR3 nucleotides read TGTGCCAGCAGCTTTCTAGCGGGAGTCCCCAATGAGCAGTTCTTC.

This chain uses TRBV5-1 with TRBJ1-1; D possibly corresponds to TRBD1 (5 bases). The CDR3 loop spans 14 amino acids. V lost 4 bases and J 0 bases, leaving 10 bases between the germline ends. CDR1 SGHRS and CDR2 YFSETQ come from the germline V gene. The CDR3: CASSERQMNTEAFF. Written as DNA, the CDR3 is TGCGCCAGCAGCGAGAGACAGATGAACACTGAAGCTTTCTTT.

V gene TRBV2 combines with J gene TRBJ2-7; 8 bases line up with TRBD1. The J segment lost 2 bases and the V segment lost 9 bases, leaving 9 bases of the junction unmatched. CDR1 and CDR2 from the germline V gene are SNHLY and FYNNEI. The CDR3 loop spans 14 amino acids. DNA of the CDR3: TGTGCCAGTAAGGACAGGGATGTGCCCTACGAGCAGTACTTC. Encoded protein: CASKDRDVPYEQYF.